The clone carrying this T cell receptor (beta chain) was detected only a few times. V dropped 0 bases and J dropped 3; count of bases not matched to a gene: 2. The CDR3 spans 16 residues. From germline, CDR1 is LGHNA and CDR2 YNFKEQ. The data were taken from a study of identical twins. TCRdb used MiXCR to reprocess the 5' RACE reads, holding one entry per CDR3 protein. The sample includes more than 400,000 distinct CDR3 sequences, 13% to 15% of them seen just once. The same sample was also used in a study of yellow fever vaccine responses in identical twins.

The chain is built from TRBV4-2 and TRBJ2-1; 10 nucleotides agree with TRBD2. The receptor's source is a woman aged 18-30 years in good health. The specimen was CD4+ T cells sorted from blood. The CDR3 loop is CASSQDLAGVYNEQFF. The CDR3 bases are TGTGCCAGCAGCCAAGATCTAGCGGGGGTCTACAATGAGCAGTTCTTC.